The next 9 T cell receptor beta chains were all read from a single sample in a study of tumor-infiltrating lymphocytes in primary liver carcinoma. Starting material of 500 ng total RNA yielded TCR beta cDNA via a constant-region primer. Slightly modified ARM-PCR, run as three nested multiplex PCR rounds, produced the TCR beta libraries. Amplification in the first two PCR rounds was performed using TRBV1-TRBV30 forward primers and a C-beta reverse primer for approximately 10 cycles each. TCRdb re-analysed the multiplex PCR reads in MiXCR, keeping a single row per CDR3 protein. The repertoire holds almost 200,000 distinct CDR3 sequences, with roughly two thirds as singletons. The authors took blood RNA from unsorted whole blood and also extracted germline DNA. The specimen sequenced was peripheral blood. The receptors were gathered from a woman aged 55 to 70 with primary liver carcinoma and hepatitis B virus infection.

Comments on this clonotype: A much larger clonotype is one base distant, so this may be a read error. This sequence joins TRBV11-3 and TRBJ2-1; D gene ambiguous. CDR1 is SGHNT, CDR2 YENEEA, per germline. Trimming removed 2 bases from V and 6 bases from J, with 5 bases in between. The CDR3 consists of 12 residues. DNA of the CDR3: TGTGCCAGCAGCTTAAATGGCAATGAGCAGTTCTTC. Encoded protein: CASSLNGNEQFF.

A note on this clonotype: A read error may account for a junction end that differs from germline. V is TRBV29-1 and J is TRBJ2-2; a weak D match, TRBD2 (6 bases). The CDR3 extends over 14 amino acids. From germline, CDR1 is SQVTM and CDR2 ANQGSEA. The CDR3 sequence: CSARLGGFTRELFF. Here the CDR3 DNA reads TGCAGCGCCCGGTTGGGGGGATTCACCAGGGAGCTGTTTTTT.

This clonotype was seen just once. The CDR3 spells CAISEKLAGKQETQYF. CDR3 nucleotide sequence: TGTGCCATCAGTGAGAAATTGGCAGGCAAACAAGAGACCCAGTACTTC. The chain combines TRBV10-3 with TRBJ2-5; no clear D. This CDR3 region has 16 residues. V was pared by 2 bases and J by 2 bases, with 15 bases between. The germline CDR1 and CDR2 sequences are ENHRY and SYGVKD.

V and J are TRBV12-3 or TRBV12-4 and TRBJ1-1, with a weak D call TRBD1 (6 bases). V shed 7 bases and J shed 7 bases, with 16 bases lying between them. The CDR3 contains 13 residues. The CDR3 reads CASNSRGRIEAFF. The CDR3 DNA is TGTGCCAGCAATTCCAGGGGCCGAATTGAAGCTTTCTTT.

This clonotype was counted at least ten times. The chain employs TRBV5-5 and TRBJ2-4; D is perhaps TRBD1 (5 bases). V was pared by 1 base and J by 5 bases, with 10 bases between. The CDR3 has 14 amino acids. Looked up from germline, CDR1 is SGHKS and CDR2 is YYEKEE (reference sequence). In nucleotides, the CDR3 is TGTGCCAGCAGCTTGTCAAGGGGTCAAAACATTCAGTACTTC. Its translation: CASSLSRGQNIQYF.

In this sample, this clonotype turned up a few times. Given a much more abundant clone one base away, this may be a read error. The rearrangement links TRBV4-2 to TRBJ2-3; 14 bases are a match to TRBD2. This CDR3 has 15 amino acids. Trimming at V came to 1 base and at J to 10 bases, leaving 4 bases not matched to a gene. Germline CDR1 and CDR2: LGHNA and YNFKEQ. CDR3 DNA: TGTGCCAGCAGCCAAGGGAGACTAGCGGGAGGGGCGCAGTATTTT. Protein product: CASSQGRLAGGAQYF.

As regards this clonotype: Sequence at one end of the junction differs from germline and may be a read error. CDR3 sequence reads: CATQPRNILYF. CDR3 DNA: TGTGCCACCCAACCCAGAAACATTCTGTACTTC. The chain couples TRBV10-1 to TRBJ2-4, with D unresolved. There are 11 residues in the CDR3. Germline CDR1 WNHNN, CDR2 SYGVQD (reference sequence).

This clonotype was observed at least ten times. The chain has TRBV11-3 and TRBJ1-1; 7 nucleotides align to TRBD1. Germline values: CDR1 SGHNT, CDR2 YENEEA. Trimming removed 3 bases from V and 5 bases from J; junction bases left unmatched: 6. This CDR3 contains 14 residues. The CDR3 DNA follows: TGTGCCAGCAGCTTTAGGGGGCTTTCAACTGAAGCTTTCTTT. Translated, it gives CASSFRGLSTEAFF. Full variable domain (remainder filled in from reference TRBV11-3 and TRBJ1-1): EAGVVQSPRYKIIEKKQPVAFWCNPISGHNTLYWYLQNLGQGPELLIRYENEEAVDDSQLPKDRFSAERLKGVDSTLKIQPAELGDSAVYLCASSFRGLSTEAFFGQGTRLTVV.

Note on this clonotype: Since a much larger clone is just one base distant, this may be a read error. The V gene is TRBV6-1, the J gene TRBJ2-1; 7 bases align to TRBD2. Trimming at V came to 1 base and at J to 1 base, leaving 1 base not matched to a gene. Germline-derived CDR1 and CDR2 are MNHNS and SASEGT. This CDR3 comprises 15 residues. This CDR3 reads CASSEDGRSYNEQFF. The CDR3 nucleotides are TGTGCCAGCAGTGAAGACGGGAGGTCCTACAATGAGCAGTTCTTC.